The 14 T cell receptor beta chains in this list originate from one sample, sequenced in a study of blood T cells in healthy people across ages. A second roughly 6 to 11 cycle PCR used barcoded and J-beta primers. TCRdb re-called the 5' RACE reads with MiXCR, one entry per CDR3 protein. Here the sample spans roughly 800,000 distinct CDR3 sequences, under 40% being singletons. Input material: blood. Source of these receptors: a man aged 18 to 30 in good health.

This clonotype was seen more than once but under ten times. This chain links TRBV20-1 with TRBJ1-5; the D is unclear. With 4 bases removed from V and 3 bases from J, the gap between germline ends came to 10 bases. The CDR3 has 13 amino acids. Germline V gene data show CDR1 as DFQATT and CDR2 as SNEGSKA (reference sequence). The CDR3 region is CSAIQDANQPQHF. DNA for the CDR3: TGCAGTGCTATCCAGGATGCCAATCAGCCCCAGCATTTT.

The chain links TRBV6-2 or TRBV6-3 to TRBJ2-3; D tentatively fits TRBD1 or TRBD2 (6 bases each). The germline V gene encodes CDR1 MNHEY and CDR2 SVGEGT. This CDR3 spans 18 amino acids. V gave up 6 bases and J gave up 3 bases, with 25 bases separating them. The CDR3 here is CASSRPRGAQGRTDTQYF. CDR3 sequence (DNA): TGTGCCAGCAGCCGCCCGCGGGGTGCGCAGGGGAGGACAGATACGCAGTATTTT.

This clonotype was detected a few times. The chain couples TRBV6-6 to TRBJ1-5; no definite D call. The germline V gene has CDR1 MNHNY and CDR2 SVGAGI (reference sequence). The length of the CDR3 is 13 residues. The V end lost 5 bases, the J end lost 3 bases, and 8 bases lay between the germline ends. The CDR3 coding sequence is TGTGCCAGCAGTCACGGTCTCAATCAGCCCCAGCATTTT. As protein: CASSHGLNQPQHF.

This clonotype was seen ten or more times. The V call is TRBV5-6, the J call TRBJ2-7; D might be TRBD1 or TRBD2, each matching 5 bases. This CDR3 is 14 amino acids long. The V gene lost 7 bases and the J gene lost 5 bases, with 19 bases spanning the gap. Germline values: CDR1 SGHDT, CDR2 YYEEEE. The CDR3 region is CASGEGVAWNEQYF. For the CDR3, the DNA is TGTGCCAGCGGAGAAGGGGTAGCGTGGAACGAGCAGTACTTC.

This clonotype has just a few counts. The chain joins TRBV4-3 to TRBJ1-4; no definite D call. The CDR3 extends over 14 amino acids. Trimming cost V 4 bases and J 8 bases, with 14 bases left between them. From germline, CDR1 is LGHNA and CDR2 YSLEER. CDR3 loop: CASSRVEGREKLFF. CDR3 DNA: TGCGCCAGCAGCCGAGTTGAAGGGAGGGAAAAACTGTTTTTT.

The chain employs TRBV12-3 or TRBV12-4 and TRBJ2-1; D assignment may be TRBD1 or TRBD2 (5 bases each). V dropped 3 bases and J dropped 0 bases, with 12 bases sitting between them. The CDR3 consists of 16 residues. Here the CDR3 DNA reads TGTGCCAGCAGTTTTGGGACCCAACGCTCCTACAATGAGCAGTTCTTC. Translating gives CASSFGTQRSYNEQFF.

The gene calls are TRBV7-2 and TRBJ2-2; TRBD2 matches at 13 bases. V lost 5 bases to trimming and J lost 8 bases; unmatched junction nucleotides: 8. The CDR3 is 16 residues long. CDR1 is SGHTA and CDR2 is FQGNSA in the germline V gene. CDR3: CASSTLAGGPPGELFF. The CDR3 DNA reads TGTGCCAGCAGCACACTAGCGGGGGGGCCGCCTGGGGAGCTGTTTTTT. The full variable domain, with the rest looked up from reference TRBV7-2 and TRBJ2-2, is GAGVSQSPSNKVTEKGKDVELRCDPISGHTALYWYRQSLGQGLEFLIYFQGNSAPDKSGLPSDRFSAERTGGSVSTLTIQRTQQEDSAVYLCASSTLAGGPPGELFFGEGSRLTVL.

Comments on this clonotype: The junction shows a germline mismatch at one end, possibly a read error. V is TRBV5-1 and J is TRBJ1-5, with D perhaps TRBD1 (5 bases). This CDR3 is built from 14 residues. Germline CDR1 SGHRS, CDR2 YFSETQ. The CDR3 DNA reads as TGCACCAGCAGCTTAGAGACAGGCAATCAGCCCCAGCATTTT. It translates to CTSSLETGNQPQHF.

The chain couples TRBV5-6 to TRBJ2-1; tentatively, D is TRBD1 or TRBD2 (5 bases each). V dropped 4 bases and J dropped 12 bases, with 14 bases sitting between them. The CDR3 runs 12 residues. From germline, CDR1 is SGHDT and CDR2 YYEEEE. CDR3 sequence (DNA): TGTGCCAGCAGCATAGAGGGACGGCGGCAGTTCTTC. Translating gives CASSIEGRRQFF.

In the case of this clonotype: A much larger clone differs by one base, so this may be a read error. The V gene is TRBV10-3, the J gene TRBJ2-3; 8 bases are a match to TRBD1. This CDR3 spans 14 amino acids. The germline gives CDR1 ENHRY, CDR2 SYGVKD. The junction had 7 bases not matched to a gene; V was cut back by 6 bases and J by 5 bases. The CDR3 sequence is CAISGQGDEDTQYF. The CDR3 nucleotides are TGTGCCATCAGCGGACAGGGCGATGAAGATACGCAGTATTTT.

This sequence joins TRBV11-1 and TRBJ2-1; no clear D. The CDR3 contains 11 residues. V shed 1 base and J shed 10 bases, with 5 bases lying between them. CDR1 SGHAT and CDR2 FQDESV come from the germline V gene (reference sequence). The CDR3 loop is CASSLDGEQFF. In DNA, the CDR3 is TGTGCCAGCAGCTTAGATGGAGAGCAGTTCTTC.

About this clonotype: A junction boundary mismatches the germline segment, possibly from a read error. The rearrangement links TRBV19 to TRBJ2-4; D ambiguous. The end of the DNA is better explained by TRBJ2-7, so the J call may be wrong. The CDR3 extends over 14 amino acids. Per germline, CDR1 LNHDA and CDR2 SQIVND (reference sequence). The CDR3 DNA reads TGTACCAGTAGTATAGGCCAAGCAGCCTACGAGCAGTACTTC. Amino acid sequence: CTSSIGQAAYEQYF.

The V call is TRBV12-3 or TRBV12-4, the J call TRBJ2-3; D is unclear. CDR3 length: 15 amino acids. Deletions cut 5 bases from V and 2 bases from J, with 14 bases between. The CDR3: CASSAQFLYTDTQYF. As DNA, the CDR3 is TGTGCCAGCAGTGCGCAGTTTCTCTACACAGATACGCAGTATTTT.

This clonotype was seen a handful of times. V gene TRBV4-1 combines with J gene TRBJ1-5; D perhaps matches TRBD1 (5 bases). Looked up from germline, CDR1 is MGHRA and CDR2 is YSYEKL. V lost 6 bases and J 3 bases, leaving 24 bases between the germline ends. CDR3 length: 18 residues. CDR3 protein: CASRPIPGTRGSNQPQHF. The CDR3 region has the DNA TGCGCCAGCAGGCCTATCCCCGGGACTAGGGGTTCCAATCAGCCCCAGCATTTT.